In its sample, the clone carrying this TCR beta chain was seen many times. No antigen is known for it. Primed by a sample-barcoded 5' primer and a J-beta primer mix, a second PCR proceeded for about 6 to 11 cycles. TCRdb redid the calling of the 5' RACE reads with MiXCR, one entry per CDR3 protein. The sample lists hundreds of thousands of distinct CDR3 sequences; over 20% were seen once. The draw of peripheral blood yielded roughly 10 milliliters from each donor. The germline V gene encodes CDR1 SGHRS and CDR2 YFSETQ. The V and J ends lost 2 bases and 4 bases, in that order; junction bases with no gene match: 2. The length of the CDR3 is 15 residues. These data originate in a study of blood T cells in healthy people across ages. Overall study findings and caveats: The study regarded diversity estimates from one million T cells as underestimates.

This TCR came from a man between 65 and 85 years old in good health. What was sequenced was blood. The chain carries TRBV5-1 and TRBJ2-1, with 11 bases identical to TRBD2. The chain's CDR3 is CASSFGTSGYNEQFF. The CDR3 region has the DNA TGCGCCAGCAGCTTCGGGACTAGCGGTTACAATGAGCAGTTCTTC. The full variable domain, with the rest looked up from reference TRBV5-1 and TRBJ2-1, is KAGVTQTPRYLIKTRGQQVTLSCSPISGHRSVSWYQQTPGQGLQFLFEYFSETQRNKGNFPGRFSGRQFSNSRSEMNVSTLELGDSALYLCASSFGTSGYNEQFFGPGTRLTVL.